Below are 29 T cell receptor beta chains sequenced from a single sample in a study of T cells in tumors and immune-related adverse events. Profiling relied on immunoSEQ multiplex PCR, and the TCRdb table lists in-frame clones only, not all of them. The table includes about 22,000 clones, 75% to 95% detected once. The sample in question was lymph node tissue, obtained from a patient treated with anti-PD-1 therapy. The origin of the receptors is a female donor with metastatic renal cell carcinoma.

The chain couples TRBV13 to TRBJ1-1; D unresolved. CDR3 length: 13 residues. Trimming cost V 3 bases and J 0 bases, with 5 bases left between them. The germline CDR1 and CDR2 sequences are PRHDT and FYEKMQ (reference sequence). CDR3 DNA: TGTGCCAGCAGCTTCGACATGAACACTGAAGCTTTCTTT. This codes for CASSFDMNTEAFF.

This clone came up once. The chain uses TRBV9 and TRBJ2-7; D call uncertain. V lost 0 bases and J 2 bases, leaving 12 bases between the germline ends. This CDR3 is built from 15 residues. CDR1 SGDLS and CDR2 YYNGEE come from the germline V gene. This CDR3 reads CASSVASDVAYEQYF. The DNA for the CDR3 is TGTGCCAGCAGCGTAGCCTCGGACGTTGCCTACGAGCAGTACTTC.

CDR3 in DNA: TGTGCCAGCAGCTCCCCTGCGGCGACCCAGTACTTC. Amino acid sequence: CASSSPAATQYF. V and J are TRBV7-6 and TRBJ2-5; D unclear. The CDR3 loop spans 12 amino acids. V lost 4 bases, J lost 7 bases, and 10 bases lay in between. Germline V gives CDR1 SGHVS, CDR2 FNYEAQ.

V and J are TRBV19 and TRBJ2-1, with 7 bases that match TRBD2. This CDR3 is built from 15 residues. The junction had 13 bases not matched to a gene; V was cut back by 5 bases and J by 9 bases. Germline V CDR1 and CDR2: LNHDA, SQIVND (reference sequence). CDR3 in amino acids: CASSLGWGEGGEQFF. CDR3 nucleotides: TGTGCCAGTAGTCTAGGATGGGGGGAGGGCGGTGAGCAGTTCTTC.

This chain connects TRBV19 to TRBJ1-5, with D unclear. Germline lookup yields CDR1 LNHDA and CDR2 SQIVND (reference sequence). The CDR3 is 16 amino acids. Trimming shortened V by 2 bases and J by 3 bases, and 14 bases separated the two germline ends. In DNA, the CDR3 is TGTGCCAGTAGTATAAATCGGGGAACCCTCAATCAGCCCCAGCATTTT. Translated: CASSINRGTLNQPQHF.

This chain uses TRBV2 with TRBJ2-1, with D uncertain. The CDR3 has 14 residues. Trimming removed 3 bases from V and 2 bases from J, with 8 bases in between. From germline, CDR1 is SNHLY and CDR2 FYNNEI. The CDR3 nucleotides are TGTGCCAGCAGTGACCCCGGCACCTACAATGAGCAGTTCTTC. Encoded protein: CASSDPGTYNEQFF.

The chain is built from TRBV5-1 and TRBJ2-7; TRBD1 aligns across 10 bases. CDR1 is SGHRS, CDR2 YFSETQ, per germline. Trimming cost V 0 bases and J 5 bases; bases outside gene matches: 5. The length of the CDR3 is 15 residues. CDR3 protein: CASSLEGQGMHEQYF. For the CDR3, the DNA is TGCGCCAGCAGCTTGGAGGGACAGGGGATGCACGAGCAGTACTTC.

The chain has TRBV11-3 and TRBJ1-1; D is unclear. V was clipped by 3 bases and J by 4 bases, with 9 bases between them. CDR1 SGHNT and CDR2 YENEEA come from the germline V gene. This CDR3 has 13 residues. The CDR3 sequence: CASSFGQITEAFF. CDR3 DNA sequence: TGTGCCAGCAGCTTCGGTCAGATCACTGAAGCTTTCTTT.

V is TRBV5-4 and J is TRBJ2-3; D remains ambiguous. The CDR3 is made up of 13 amino acids. V was shortened by 3 bases and J by 0 bases, with 5 bases between the two germline ends. Germline lookup yields CDR1 SGHNT and CDR2 YYREEE (reference sequence). DNA for the CDR3: TGTGCCAGCAGCTATTTGAGCACAGATACGCAGTATTTT. Translation: CASSYLSTDTQYF.

The V call is TRBV2, the J call TRBJ1-4, with 9 bases that match TRBD1. The junction had 10 bases not matched to a gene; V was cut back by 7 bases and J by 7 bases. From germline, CDR1 is SNHLY and CDR2 FYNNEI. This CDR3 is built from 15 residues. CDR3 bases: TGTGCCAGCAACGAGGGACAGGGATTAGGTGAAAAACTGTTTTTT. This gives the protein CASNEGQGLGEKLFF. Together with reference TRBV2 and TRBJ1-4, the CDR3 gives the full variable domain: EPEVTQTPSHQVTQMGQEVILRCVPISNHLYFYWYRQILGQKVEFLVSFYNNEISEKSEIFDDQFSVERPDGSNFTLKIRSTKLEDSAMYFCASNEGQGLGEKLFFGSGTQLSVL.

This chain uses TRBV28 with TRBJ1-4; D remains unclear. V dropped 6 bases and J dropped 5 bases, with 13 bases sitting between them. The V gene's germline CDR1 is MDHEN and CDR2 SYDVKM. The CDR3 is 14 amino acids. The CDR3: CASRWNGGNEKLFF. CDR3 coding DNA: TGTGCCAGCAGGTGGAATGGAGGGAATGAAAAACTGTTTTTT.

This chain uses TRBV21-1 with TRBJ2-7; the listed D gene, TRBD2, was not tested against the DNA. TRBV21-1 is annotated as a pseudogene. The CDR3 is 13 residues long. The DNA of the CDR3 is TGTGCCAGCAATCGGGACTCCCAGGACGAGCAGTACTTC. As protein: CASNRDSQDEQYF.

The V gene is TRBV5-1, the J gene TRBJ1-1, with D unresolved. Germline CDR1 is SGHRS and CDR2 is YFSETQ. The germline V and J ends were trimmed by 4 bases and 5 bases, with 21 bases remaining between them. The CDR3 length is 16 residues. The CDR3 here is CASSPGRGGSLTEAFF. CDR3 DNA: TGCGCCAGCAGCCCCGGGCGGGGTGGAAGCCTGACTGAAGCTTTCTTT.

This chain connects TRBV4-2 to TRBJ1-1; D is ambiguous. Trimming stripped 0 bases from V and 1 base from J, with 9 bases between. The germline V gene encodes CDR1 LGHNA and CDR2 YNFKEQ. This CDR3 contains 15 residues. CDR3 sequence: CASSQDGSRNTEAFF. CDR3 DNA: TGTGCCAGCAGCCAAGACGGCAGCAGGAACACTGAAGCTTTCTTT.

The V call is TRBV10-3, the J call TRBJ1-3; D uncertain. CDR3 length: 13 residues. Germline CDR1 reads ENHRY; CDR2 reads SYGVKD. V was cut by 8 bases and J by 7 bases, with 15 bases left in between. The CDR3 region is CAISGPEGNTIYF. The CDR3 bases are TGTGCCATCTCAGGACCCGAAGGTAACACCATATATTTT.

This rearrangement joins TRBV29-1 to TRBJ1-1; D uncertain. Germline assignment: CDR1 SQVTM and CDR2 ANQGSEA. This CDR3 spans 15 amino acids. Trimming took off 3 bases at V and 4 bases at J, with 18 bases between the two ends. The CDR3 DNA is TGCAGCGTTGAGGGGAAAGGCCCGATGGGCACTGAAGCTTTCTTT. It translates to CSVEGKGPMGTEAFF. Using reference TRBV29-1 and TRBJ1-1 for the parts outside the CDR3, the full variable domain is SAVISQKPSRDICQRGTSLTIQCQVDSQVTMMFWYRQQPGQSLTLIATANQGSEATYESGFVIDKFPISRPNLTFSTLTVSNMSPEDSSIYLCSVEGKGPMGTEAFFGQGTRLTVV.

This chain connects TRBV5-5 to TRBJ1-2; a weak D match, TRBD1 (6 bases). This CDR3 has 16 amino acids. Germline V gene sequence: CDR1 SGHKS, CDR2 YYEKEE (reference sequence). The V and J ends lost 1 base and 0 bases respectively, with 13 bases between them. CDR3 residues: CASSLSGGITNYGYTF. In DNA form, the CDR3 reads TGTGCCAGCAGCTTGTCGGGGGGCATCACTAACTATGGCTACACCTTC.

CDR3 sequence reads: CASSGGQVPYTF. The CDR3 region has the DNA TGCGCCAGCAGTGGGGGCCAGGTACCCTACACCTTC. The gene calls are TRBV4-1 and TRBJ1-2; tentatively, D is TRBD1 (6 bases). CDR1 MGHRA and CDR2 YSYEKL come from the germline V gene. The CDR3 length is 12 residues. V was clipped by 6 bases and J by 10 bases, with 15 bases between them.

The rearrangement links TRBV7-9 to TRBJ2-7; 11 positions match TRBD2. CDR3 length: 17 residues. The junction had 10 bases not matched to a gene; V was cut back by 2 bases and J by 4 bases. Germline V lookup: CDR1 SEHNR, CDR2 FQNEAQ (reference sequence). The CDR3 spells CASSLSMVSGGVYEQYF. CDR3 DNA: TGTGCCAGCAGCTTAAGCATGGTTAGCGGGGGGGTGTACGAGCAGTACTTC. The full variable domain, in which reference TRBV7-9 and TRBJ2-7 provide the parts outside the CDR3, is DTGVSQNPRHKITKRGQNVTFRCDPISEHNRLYWYRQTLGQGPEFLTYFQNEAQLEKSRLLSDRFSAERPKGSFSTLEIQRTEQGDSAMYLCASSLSMVSGGVYEQYFGPGTRLTVT.

The chain is built from TRBV27 and TRBJ2-1; 8 nucleotides agree with TRBD2. Germline trimming cut 7 bases from V and 2 bases from J; bases unmatched to any gene: 16. Germline-derived CDR1 and CDR2 are MNHEY and SMNVEV (reference sequence). The CDR3 extends over 18 amino acids. CDR3 loop: CASKGLAGLRLTYNEQFF. The CDR3 bases are TGTGCCAGCAAGGGGTTAGCGGGACTACGTTTGACCTACAATGAGCAGTTCTTC.

This clone was detected only a few times. This rearrangement joins TRBV5-1 to TRBJ2-1; the match to TRBD2 covers 7 bases. The CDR3 extends over 17 amino acids. V was pared by 5 bases and J by 7 bases, with 18 bases of the junction left unmatched. CDR1 is SGHRS and CDR2 is YFSETQ in the germline V gene. The CDR3 reads CASSGGRAQMRSNEQFF. In DNA, the CDR3 is TGCGCCAGCAGTGGAGGGAGGGCCCAAATGCGCTCTAATGAGCAGTTCTTC.

The rearrangement joins TRBV20-1 to TRBJ1-1; D call uncertain. CDR3 length: 11 residues. Germline assignment: CDR1 DFQATT and CDR2 SNEGSKA (reference sequence). Trimming removed 6 bases from V and 0 bases from J, with 5 bases in between. The CDR3 sequence: CSAPLNTEAFF. In DNA, the CDR3 is TGCAGTGCCCCCTTGAACACTGAAGCTTTCTTT.

This chain joins TRBV5-4 and TRBJ1-5; a weak D match, TRBD1 (6 bases). Trimming took 3 bases from V and 4 from J, leaving 8 bases between them. Germline V gives CDR1 SGHNT, CDR2 YYREEE (reference sequence). The CDR3 runs to 13 residues. CDR3 region: CASSSDRNQPQHF. The CDR3, as DNA: TGTGCCAGCAGCTCAGACAGGAATCAGCCCCAGCATTTT.

Only a few counts were recorded for this clone. The rearrangement joins TRBV23-1 to TRBJ2-7; TRBD1 matches 7 bases. TRBV23-1 is treated as an ORF (open reading frame) with a function not yet certain. CDR3 size: 17 residues. The V segment lost 0 bases and the J segment 3 bases; nucleotides outside the gene matches: 11. CDR3 loop: CASSQSHPPGQNYEQYF. Here the CDR3 DNA reads TGCGCCAGCAGTCAATCTCACCCTCCGGGACAGAACTACGAGCAGTACTTC.

This clone showed up just once. The rearrangement links TRBV21-1 to TRBJ2-7; the table's TRBD2 call for D was not verified on the DNA. TRBV21-1 is a pseudogene locus. This CDR3 has 15 amino acids. The CDR3 here is CASSSLSGASYEQYF. The CDR3 DNA is TGTGCCAGCAGCAGTTTAAGCGGAGCTTCCTACGAGCAGTACTTC.

This rearrangement joins TRBV5-1 to TRBJ1-1, with 7 positions matching TRBD1. Germline CDR1 and CDR2: SGHRS and YFSETQ. The J segment lost 6 bases and the V segment lost 4 bases, leaving 3 bases of the junction unmatched. The CDR3 totals 12 residues. For the CDR3, the DNA is TGCGCCAGCAGCCGACAGGGATCTGAAGCTTTCTTT. Encoded protein: CASSRQGSEAFF.

This rearrangement joins TRBV30 to TRBJ1-4; D call uncertain. Germline V lookup: CDR1 GTSNPN, CDR2 SVGIG (reference sequence). V gave up 3 bases and J gave up 4 bases, with 12 bases separating them. This CDR3 has 14 residues. CDR3 in DNA: TGTGCCTGGAGAGAGGACGGCTATAATGAAAAACTGTTTTTT. Protein sequence: CAWREDGYNEKLFF.

J is TRBJ2-7 and V is TRBV11-2; D remains unclear. The germline V gene has CDR1 SGHAT and CDR2 FQNNGV. The CDR3 has 14 amino acids. The ends were cut back, 0 bases at V and 0 bases at J, with 6 bases in the middle. The CDR3 sequence is CASSLDPASYEQYF. In nucleotides, the CDR3 is TGTGCCAGCAGCTTAGATCCAGCCTCCTACGAGCAGTACTTC.

The chain joins TRBV6-1 to TRBJ1-4, with D unresolved. This CDR3 is 15 amino acids long. Germline CDR1 is MNHNS and CDR2 is SASEGT. The V end was cut by 7 bases, the J end by 1 base, with 13 bases between. The CDR3 DNA sequence: TGTGCCAGCACCCCCCGACCAAAAACTAATGAAAAACTGTTTTTT. Its protein product is CASTPRPKTNEKLFF.